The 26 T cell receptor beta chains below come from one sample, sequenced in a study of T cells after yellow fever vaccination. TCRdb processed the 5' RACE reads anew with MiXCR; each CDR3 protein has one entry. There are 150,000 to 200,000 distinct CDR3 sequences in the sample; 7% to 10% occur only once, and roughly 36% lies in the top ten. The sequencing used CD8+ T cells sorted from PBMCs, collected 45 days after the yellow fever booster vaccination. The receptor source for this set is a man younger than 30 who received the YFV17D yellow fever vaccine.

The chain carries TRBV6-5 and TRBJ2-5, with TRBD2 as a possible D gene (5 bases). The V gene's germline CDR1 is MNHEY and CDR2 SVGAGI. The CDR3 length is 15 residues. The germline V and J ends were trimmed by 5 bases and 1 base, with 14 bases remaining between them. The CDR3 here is CASSRTSGPQETQYF. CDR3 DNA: TGTGCCAGCAGTCGTACGAGCGGACCCCAAGAGACCCAGTACTTC.

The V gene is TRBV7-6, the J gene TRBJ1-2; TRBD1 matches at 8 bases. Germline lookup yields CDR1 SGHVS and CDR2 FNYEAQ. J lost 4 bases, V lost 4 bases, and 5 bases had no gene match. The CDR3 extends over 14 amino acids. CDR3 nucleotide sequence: TGTGCCAGCAGCTCAGAACAGGGGGTCTATGGCTACACCTTC. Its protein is CASSSEQGVYGYTF.

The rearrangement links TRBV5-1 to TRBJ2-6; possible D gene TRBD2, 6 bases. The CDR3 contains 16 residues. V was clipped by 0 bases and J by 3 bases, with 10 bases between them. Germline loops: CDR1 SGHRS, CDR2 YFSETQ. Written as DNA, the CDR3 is TGCGCCAGCAGCTTGGCCGCGGGGTATGGGGCCAACGTCCTGACTTTC. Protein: CASSLAAGYGANVLTF.

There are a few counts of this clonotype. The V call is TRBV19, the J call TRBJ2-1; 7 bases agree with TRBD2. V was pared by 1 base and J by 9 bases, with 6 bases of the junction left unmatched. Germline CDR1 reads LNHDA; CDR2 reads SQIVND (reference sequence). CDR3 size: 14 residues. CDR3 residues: CASSIVSSGPEQFF. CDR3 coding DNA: TGTGCCAGTAGTATAGTTTCTAGCGGCCCTGAGCAGTTCTTC.

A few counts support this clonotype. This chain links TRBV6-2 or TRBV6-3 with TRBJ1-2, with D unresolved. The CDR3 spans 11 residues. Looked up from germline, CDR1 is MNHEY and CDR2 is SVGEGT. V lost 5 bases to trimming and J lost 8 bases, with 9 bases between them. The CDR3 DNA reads TGTGCCAGCAGTCCCAACTGGGGCTACACCTTC. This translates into CASSPNWGYTF.

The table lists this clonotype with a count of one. This CDR3 reads CASSQVSTYNEQFF. The DNA for the CDR3 is TGTGCCAGCAGTCAGGTTTCGACCTACAATGAGCAGTTCTTC. The chain is built from TRBV5-4 and TRBJ2-1; D gene uncertain. The CDR3 consists of 14 residues. V lost 5 bases, J lost 2 bases, and 11 bases lay in between. Germline V CDR1 and CDR2: SGHNT, YYREEE (reference sequence). The full variable domain, its missing parts supplied by reference TRBV5-4 and TRBJ2-1, is ETGVTQSPTHLIKTRGQQVTLRCSSQSGHNTVSWYQQALGQGPQFIFQYYREEENGRGNFPPRFSGLQFPNYSSELNVNALELDDSALYLCASSQVSTYNEQFFGPGTRLTVL.

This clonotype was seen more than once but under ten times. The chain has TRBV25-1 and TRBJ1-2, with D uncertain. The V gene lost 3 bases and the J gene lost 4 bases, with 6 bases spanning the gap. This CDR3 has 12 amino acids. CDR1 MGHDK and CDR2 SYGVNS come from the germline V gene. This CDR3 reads CASSETTYGYTF. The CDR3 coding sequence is TGTGCCAGCAGTGAGACCACCTATGGCTACACCTTC.

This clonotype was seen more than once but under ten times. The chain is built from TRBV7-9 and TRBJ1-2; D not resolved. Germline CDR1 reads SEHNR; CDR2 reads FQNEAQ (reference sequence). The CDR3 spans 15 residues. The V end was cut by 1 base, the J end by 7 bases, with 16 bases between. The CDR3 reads CASSLGGAPWGGYTF. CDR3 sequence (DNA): TGTGCCAGCAGCTTAGGAGGAGCCCCTTGGGGTGGCTACACCTTC.

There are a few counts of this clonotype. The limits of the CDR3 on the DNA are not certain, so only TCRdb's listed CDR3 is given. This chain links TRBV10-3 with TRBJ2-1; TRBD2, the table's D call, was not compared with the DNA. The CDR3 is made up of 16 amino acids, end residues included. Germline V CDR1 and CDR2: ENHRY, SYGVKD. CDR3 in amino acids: CAISTSGLANYNEQFF.

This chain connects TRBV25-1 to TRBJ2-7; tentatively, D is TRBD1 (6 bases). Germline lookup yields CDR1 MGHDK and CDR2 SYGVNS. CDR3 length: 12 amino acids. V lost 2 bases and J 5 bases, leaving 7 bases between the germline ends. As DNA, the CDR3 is TGTGCCAGCAGTGAAGGGACACACGAGCAGTACTTC. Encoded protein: CASSEGTHEQYF.

CDR3 sequence: CASSHAFRDRRQPQHF. The CDR3 DNA reads TGCGCCAGCAGCCACGCCTTCCGGGACAGGCGTCAGCCCCAGCATTTT. The rearrangement joins TRBV4-1 to TRBJ1-5, with 8 bases aligning to TRBD1. The ends lost 3 bases at V and 6 bases at J; junction bases unmatched: 10. Germline CDR1 MGHRA, CDR2 YSYEKL. The CDR3 runs to 16 residues.

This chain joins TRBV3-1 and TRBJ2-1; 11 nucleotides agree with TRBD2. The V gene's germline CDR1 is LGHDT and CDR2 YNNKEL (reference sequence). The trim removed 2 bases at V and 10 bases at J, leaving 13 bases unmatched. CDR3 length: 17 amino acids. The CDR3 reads CASSQSWLAGGEVEQFF. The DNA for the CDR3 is TGTGCCAGCAGCCAATCGTGGCTAGCGGGGGGAGAGGTGGAGCAGTTCTTC.

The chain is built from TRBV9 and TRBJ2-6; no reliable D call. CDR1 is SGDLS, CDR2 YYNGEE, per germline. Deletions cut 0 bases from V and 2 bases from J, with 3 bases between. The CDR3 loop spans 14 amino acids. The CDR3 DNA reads TGTGCCAGCAGCGTAGTGCCTGGGGCCAACGTCCTGACTTTC. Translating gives CASSVVPGANVLTF.

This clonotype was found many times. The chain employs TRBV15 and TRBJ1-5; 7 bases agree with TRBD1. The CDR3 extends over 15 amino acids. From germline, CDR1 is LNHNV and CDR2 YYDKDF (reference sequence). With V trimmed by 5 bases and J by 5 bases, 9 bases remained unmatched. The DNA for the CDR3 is TGTGCCACCAGCGAACACGACAGGGAGGATCAGCCCCAGCATTTT. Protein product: CATSEHDREDQPQHF.

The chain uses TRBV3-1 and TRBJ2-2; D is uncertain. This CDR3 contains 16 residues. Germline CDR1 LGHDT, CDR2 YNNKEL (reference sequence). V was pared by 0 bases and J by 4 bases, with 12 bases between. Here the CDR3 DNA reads TGTGCCAGCAGCCAAGAGAGCCAAACACTCACCGGGGAGCTGTTTTTT. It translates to CASSQESQTLTGELFF.

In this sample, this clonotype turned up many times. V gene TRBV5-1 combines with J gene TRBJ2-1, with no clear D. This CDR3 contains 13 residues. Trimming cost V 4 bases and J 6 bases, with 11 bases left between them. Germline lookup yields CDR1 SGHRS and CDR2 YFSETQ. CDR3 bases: TGCGCCAGCAGCCAGGATTCGCGCAATGAGCAGTTCTTC. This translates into CASSQDSRNEQFF. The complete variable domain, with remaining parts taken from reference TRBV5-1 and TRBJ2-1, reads KAGVTQTPRYLIKTRGQQVTLSCSPISGHRSVSWYQQTPGQGLQFLFEYFSETQRNKGNFPGRFSGRQFSNSRSEMNVSTLELGDSALYLCASSQDSRNEQFFGPGTRLTVL.

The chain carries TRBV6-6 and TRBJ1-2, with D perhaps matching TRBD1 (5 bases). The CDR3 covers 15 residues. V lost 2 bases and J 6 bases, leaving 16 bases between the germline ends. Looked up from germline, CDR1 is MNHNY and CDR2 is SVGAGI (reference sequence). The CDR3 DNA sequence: TGTGCCAGCAGTTACGATGGGGCTAGGGCGGATGGCTACACCTTC. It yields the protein CASSYDGARADGYTF.

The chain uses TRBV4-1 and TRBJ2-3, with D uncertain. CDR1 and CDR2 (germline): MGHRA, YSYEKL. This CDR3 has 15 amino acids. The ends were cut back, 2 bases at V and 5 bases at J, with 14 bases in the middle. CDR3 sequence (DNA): TGCGCCAGCAGCCAACTGGTCCTCGGCGGAGATACGCAGTATTTT. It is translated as CASSQLVLGGDTQYF.

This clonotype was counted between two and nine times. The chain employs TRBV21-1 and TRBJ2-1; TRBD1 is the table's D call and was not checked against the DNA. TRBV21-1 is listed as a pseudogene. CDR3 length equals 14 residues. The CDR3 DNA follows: TGTGCCAGCAGCCATCAGAGGGGGGGCAATGAGCAGTTCTTC. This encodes CASSHQRGGNEQFF.

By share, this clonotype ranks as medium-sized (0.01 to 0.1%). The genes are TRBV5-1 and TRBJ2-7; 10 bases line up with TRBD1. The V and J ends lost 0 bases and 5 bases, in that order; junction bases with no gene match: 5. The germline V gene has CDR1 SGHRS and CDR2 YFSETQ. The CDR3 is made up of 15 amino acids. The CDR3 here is CASSLEGQGGDEQYF. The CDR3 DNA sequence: TGCGCCAGCAGCTTGGAAGGACAGGGGGGGGACGAGCAGTACTTC.

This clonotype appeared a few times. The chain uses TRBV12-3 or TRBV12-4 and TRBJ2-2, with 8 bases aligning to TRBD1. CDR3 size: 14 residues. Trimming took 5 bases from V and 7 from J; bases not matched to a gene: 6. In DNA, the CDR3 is TGTGCCAGCAGTCCCAGGGGGCGCGGCGGGGAGCTGTTTTTT. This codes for CASSPRGRGGELFF.

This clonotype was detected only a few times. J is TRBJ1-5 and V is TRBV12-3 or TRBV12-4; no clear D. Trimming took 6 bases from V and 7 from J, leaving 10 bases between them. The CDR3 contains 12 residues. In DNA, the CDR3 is TGTGCCAGCAGCGACCCGGGACAGCCCCAGCATTTT. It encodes CASSDPGQPQHF.

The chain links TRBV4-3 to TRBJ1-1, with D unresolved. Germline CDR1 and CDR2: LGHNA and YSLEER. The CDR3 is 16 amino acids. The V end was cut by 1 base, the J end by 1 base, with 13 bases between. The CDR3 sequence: CASSQAAHAGNTEAFF. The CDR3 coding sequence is TGCGCCAGCAGCCAAGCGGCCCACGCGGGGAACACTGAAGCTTTCTTT.

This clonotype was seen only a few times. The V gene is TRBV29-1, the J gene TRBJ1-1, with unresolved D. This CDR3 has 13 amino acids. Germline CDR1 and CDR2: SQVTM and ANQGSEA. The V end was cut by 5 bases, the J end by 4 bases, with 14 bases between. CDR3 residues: CSVIDGRLTEAFF. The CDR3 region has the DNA TGCAGCGTTATTGATGGGCGCCTCACTGAAGCTTTCTTT. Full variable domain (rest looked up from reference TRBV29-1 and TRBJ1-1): SAVISQKPSRDICQRGTSLTIQCQVDSQVTMMFWYRQQPGQSLTLIATANQGSEATYESGFVIDKFPISRPNLTFSTLTVSNMSPEDSSIYLCSVIDGRLTEAFFGQGTRLTVV.

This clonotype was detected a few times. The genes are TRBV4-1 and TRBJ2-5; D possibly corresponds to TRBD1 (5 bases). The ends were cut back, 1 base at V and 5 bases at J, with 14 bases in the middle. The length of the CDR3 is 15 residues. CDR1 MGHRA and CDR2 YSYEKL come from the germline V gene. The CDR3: CASSQGERQGETQYF. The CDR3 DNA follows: TGCGCCAGCAGCCAAGGTGAAAGGCAGGGTGAGACCCAGTACTTC.

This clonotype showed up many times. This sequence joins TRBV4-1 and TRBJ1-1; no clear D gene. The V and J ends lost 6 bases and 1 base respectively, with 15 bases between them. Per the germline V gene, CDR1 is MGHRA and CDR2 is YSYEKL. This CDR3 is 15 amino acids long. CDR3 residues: CASSRSGGANTEAFF. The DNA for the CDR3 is TGCGCCAGCAGTCGATCGGGAGGCGCGAACACTGAAGCTTTCTTT.